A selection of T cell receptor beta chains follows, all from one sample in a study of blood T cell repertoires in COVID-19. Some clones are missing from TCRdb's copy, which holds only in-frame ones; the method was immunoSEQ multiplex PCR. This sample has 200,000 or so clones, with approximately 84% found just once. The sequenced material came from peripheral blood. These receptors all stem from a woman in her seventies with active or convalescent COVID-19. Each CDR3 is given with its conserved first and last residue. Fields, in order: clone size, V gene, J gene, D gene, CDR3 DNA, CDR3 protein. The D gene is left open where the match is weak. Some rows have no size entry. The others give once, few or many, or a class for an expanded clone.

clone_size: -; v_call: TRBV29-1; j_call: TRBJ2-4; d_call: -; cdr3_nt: TGCAGCGTTGGGGTAGGGGCGGCCAAAAACATTCAGTACTTC; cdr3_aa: CSVGVGAAKNIQYF
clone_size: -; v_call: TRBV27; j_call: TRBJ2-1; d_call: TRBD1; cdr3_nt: TGTGCCAGCAGTTTCAGGGGGCAAGGGGCTAACTACAATGAGCAGTTCTTC; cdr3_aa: CASSFRGQGANYNEQFF
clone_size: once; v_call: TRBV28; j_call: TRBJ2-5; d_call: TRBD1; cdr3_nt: TGTGCCAGCAGCCCCGGGACAGCCTCCCTCAGGGAGACCCAGTACTTC; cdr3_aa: CASSPGTASLRETQYF
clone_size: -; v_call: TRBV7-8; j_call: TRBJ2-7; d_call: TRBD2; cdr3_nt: TGTGCCAGCAGCTTAAGCGGGGGATCCTACGAGCAGTACTTC; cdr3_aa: CASSLSGGSYEQYF
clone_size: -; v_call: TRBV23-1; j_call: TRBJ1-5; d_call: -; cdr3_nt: TGCGCCAGCAGTCAAGCAGGGGCAGGGTTTCATCAGCCCCAGCATTTT; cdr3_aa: CASSQAGAGFHQPQHF
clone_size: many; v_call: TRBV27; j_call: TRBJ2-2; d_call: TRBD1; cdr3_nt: TGTGCCAGCAAGCGACAGGGCGGCACCGGGGAGCTGTTTTTT; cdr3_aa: CASKRQGGTGELFF
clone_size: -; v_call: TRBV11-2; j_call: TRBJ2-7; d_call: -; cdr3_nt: TGTGCCAGCAGCTTAGTACCAGGTTCCCTACCAGACGAGCAGTACTTC; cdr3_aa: CASSLVPGSLPDEQYF
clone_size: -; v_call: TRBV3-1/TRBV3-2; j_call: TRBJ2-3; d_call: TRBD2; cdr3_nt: TGTGCCAGCAGCCAAGTGGGAGCGGGAGGGCCCAGTACGCAGTATTTT; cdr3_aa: CASSQVGAGGPSTQYF
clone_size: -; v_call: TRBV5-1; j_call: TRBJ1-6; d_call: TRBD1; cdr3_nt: TGCGCCAGCAGCTTGTGGGGACAGATCAATTCACCCCTCCACTTT; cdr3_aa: CASSLWGQINSPLHF
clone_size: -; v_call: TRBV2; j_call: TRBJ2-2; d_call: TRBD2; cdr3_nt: TGTGCCAGTAGCGGGAGTCGGACCGGGGAGCTGTTTTTT; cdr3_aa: CASSGSRTGELFF
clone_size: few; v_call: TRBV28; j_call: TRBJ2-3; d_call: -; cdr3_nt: TGTGCCAGCGGTTGGCGGGATACGCAGTATTTT; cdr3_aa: CASGWRDTQYF
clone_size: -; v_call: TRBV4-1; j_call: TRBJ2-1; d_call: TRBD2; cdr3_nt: TGCGCCAGCAGCCAAGACCCCAGCGGGAGGGAGTTCTTC; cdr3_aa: CASSQDPSGREFF
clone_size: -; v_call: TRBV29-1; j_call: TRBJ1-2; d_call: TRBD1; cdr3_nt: TGCAGCGGATTTTACGACAGGGGCGGCTACACCTTC; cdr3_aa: CSGFYDRGGYTF
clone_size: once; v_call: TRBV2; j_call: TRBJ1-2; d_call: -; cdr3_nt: TGTGCCAGCAAATCGGAGGGGAGGGACTATGGCTACACCTTC; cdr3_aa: CASKSEGRDYGYTF
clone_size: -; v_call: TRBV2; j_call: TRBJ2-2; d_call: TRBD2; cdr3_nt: TGTGCCAGCAGTGATATACTAGCGGTATTAGCCGGGGAGCTGTTTTTT; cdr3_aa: CASSDILAVLAGELFF
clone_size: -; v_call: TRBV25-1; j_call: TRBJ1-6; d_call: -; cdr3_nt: TGTGCCAGCAGTGGCGGGGGAGGTTCACCCCTCCACTTT; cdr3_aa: CASSGGGGSPLHF
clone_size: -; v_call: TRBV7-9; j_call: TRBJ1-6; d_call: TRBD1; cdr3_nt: TGTGCCAGCAGCTTGGAGGGGGCGGGCGGAGGCGGCCCTAATTCACCCCTCCACTTT; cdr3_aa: CASSLEGAGGGGPNSPLHF
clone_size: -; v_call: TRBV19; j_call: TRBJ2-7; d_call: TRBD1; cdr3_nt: TGTGCCAGTAGTATTGATTGGACAGGGAGCGAGCAGTACTTC; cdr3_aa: CASSIDWTGSEQYF
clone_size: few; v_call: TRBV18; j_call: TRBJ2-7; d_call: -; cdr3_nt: TGTGCCAGCTCACCACGTTCCAGGGTCGACGAGCAGTACTTC; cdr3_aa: CASSPRSRVDEQYF
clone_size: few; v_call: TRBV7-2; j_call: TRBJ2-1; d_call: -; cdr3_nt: TGTGCCGCAGGAGGCCAGACGGATGAGCAGTTCTTC; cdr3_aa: CAAGGQTDEQFF
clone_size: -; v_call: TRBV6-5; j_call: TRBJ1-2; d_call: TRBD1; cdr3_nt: TGTGCCAGCAGTTCCGGCGGGGACAGGGAGTATGGCTACACCTTC; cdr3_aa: CASSSGGDREYGYTF
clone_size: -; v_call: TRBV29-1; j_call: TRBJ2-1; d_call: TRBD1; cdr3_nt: TGCAGCGTCCGCGGCGGACAGGGGGTCTACAATGAGCAGTTCTTC; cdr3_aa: CSVRGGQGVYNEQFF
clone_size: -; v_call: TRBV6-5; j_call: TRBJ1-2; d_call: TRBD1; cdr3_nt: TGTGCCAGCAACCGTAGGGGGCTAGGGGATGGCTACACCTTC; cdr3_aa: CASNRRGLGDGYTF
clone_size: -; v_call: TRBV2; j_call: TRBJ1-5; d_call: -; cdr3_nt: TGTGCCAGCAGTGGTCAACAGGGCCAGGCCCAGCATTTT; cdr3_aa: CASSGQQGQAQHF
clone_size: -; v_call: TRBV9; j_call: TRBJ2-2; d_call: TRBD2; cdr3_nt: TGTGCCAGCAGCGTAGAAATAGCGGGTGGGGCCGGGGAGCTGTTTTTT; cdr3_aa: CASSVEIAGGAGELFF
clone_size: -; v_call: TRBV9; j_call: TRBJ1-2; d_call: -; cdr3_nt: TGTGCCAGCAGCGCCACGGACAGCGAAGAGGTCTATGGCTACACCTTC; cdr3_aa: CASSATDSEEVYGYTF
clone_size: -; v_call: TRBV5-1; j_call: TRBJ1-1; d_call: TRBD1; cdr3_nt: TGCGCCAGCAGCTTGGGGTGGACAGGGGGCTCGGACACTGAAGCTTTCTTT; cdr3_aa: CASSLGWTGGSDTEAFF
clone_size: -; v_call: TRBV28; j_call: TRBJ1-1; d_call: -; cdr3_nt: TGTGCCAGCAGTTTTCTAGCAACCCTCTCGGCCACTGAAGCTTTCTTT; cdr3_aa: CASSFLATLSATEAFF
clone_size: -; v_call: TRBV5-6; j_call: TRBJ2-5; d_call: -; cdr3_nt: TGTGCCAGCAGCTTGGTCGGGGAGGAAGAGACCCAGTACTTC; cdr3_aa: CASSLVGEEETQYF
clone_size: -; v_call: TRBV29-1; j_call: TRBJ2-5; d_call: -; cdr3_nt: TGCAGCGTTGAACGCGGGGAGACCCAGTACTTC; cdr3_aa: CSVERGETQYF
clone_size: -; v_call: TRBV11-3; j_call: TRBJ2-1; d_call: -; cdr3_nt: TGTGCCAGCAGCTTAGGCAGGGGCCTTAGCTCCTACAATGAGCAGTTCTTC; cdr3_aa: CASSLGRGLSSYNEQFF
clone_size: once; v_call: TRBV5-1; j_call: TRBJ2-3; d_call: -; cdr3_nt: TGCGCCAGCAGCCAGGCGGGGGATACGCAGTATTTT; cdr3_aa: CASSQAGDTQYF
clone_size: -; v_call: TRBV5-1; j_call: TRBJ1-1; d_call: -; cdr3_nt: TGCGCCAGCAGCTTAGGCCGGGACACTGAAGCTTTCTTT; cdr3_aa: CASSLGRDTEAFF
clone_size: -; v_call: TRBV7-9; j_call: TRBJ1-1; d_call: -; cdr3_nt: TGTGCCAGCAGCCAGCGAGCTTCGAACACTGAAGCTTTCTTT; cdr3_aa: CASSQRASNTEAFF
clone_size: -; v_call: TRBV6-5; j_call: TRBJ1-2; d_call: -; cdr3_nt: TGTGCCAGCAGTTTCAGGGGTTTAGGAGGCTACACCTTC; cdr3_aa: CASSFRGLGGYTF
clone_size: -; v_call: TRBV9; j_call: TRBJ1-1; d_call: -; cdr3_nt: TGTGCCAGCAGCGTCGATAGAACAGGCGACACTGAAGCTTTCTTT; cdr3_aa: CASSVDRTGDTEAFF
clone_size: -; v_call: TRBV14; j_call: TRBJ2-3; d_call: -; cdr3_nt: TGTGCCAGCAGCCATGGGGCGGGGGCGCGTGGAGATACGCAGTATTTT; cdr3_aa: CASSHGAGARGDTQYF
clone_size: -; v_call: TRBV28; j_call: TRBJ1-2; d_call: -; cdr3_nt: TGTGCCAGCAGTCCCCCGGCAGGGGCCAAAGGCTACACCTTC; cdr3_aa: CASSPPAGAKGYTF
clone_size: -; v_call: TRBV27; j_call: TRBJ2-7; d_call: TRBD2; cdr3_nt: TGTGCCAGCAGTTTAGGGACTAGCGGTATGTCGGGCGAGCAGTACTTC; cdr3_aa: CASSLGTSGMSGEQYF
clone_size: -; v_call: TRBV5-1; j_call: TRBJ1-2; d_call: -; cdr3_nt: TGCGCCAGCAGCTTGGGGGGGCGCTACACCTTC; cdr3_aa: CASSLGGRYTF
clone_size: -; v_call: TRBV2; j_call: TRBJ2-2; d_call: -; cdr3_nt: TGTGCCAGCAGTGTAGCGGAGTTGAACACCGGGGAGCTGTTTTTT; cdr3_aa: CASSVAELNTGELFF
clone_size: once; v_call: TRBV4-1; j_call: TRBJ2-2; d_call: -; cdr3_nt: TGCGCCAGCAGCCAAGATTCCACAGGGAGTGCGAACACCGGGGAGCTGTTTTTT; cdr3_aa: CASSQDSTGSANTGELFF
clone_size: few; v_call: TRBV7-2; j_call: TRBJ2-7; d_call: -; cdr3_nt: TGTGCCAGCTTACAGGCCCCACTCTCCTACGAGCAGTACTTC; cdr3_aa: CASLQAPLSYEQYF
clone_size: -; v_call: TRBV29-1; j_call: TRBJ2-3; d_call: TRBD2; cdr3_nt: TGCAGCGCCGACCTAGCGGGAGGGAGCACAGATACGCAGTATTTT; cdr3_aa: CSADLAGGSTDTQYF
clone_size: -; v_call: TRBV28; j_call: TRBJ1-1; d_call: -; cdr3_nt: TGTGCCAGGAAAACAGGGTACTTAAAGAACACTGAAGCTTTCTTT; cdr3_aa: CARKTGYLKNTEAFF